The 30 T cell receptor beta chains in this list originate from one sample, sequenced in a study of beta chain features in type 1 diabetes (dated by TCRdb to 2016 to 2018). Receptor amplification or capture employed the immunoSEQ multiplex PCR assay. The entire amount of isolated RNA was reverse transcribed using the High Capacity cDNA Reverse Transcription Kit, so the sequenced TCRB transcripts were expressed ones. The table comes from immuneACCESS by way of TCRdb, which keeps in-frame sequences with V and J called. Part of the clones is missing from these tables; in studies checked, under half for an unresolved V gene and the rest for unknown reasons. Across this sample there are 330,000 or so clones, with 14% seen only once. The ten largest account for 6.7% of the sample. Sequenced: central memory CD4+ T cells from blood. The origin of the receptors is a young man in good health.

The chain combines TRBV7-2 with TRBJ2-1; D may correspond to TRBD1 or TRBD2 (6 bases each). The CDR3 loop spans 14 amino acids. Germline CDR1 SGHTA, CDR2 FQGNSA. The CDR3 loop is CASKRGGLGDEQFF. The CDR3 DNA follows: TGTGCGAGTAAACGAGGGGGGCTTGGGGATGAGCAGTTCTTC.

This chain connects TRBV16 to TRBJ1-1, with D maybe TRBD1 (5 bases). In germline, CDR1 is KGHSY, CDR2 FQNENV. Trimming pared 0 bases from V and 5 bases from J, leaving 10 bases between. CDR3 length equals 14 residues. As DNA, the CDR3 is TGTGCCAGCAGCCAATCTACCTGGGGGACTGAAGCTTTCTTT. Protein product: CASSQSTWGTEAFF. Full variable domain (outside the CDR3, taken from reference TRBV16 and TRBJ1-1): GEEVAQTPKHLVRGEGQKAKLYCAPIKGHSYVFWYQQVLKNEFKFLISFQNENVFDETGMPKERFSAKCLPNSPCSLEIQATKLEDSAVYFCASSQSTWGTEAFFGQGTRLTVV.

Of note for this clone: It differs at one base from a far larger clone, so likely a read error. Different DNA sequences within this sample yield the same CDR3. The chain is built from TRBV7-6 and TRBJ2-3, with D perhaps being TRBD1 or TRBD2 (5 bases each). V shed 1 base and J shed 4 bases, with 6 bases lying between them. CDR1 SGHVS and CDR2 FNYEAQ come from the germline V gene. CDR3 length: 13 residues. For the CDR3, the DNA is TGTGCCAGCAGCTTAGGGGGGTCAGATACGCAGTATTTT. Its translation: CASSLGGSDTQYF.

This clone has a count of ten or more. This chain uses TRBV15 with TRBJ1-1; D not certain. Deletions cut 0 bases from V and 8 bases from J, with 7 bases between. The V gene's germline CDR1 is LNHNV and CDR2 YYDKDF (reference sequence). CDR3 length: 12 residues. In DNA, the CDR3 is TGTGCCACCAGCAGAGATCAACAGGAAGCTTTCTTT. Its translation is CATSRDQQEAFF.

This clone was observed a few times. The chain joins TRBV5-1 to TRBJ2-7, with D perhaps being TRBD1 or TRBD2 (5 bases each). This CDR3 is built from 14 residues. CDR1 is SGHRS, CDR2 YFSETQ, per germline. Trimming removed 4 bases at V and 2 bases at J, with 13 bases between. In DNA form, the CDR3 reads TGCGCCAGCAGCGAGGGACCGACTACCTACGAGCAGTACTTC. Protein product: CASSEGPTTYEQYF.

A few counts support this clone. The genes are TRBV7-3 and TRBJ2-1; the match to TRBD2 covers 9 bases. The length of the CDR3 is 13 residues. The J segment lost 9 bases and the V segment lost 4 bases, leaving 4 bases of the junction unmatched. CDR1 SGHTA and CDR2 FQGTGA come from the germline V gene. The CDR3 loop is CASSSSGKVEQFF. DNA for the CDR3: TGTGCCAGCAGCTCTAGCGGGAAGGTTGAGCAGTTCTTC.

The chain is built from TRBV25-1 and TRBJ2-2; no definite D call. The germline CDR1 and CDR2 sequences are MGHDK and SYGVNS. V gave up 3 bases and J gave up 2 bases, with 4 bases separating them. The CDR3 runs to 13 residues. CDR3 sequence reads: CASSDKNTGELFF. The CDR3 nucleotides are TGTGCCAGCAGTGATAAAAACACCGGGGAGCTGTTTTTT. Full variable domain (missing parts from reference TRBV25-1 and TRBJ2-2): EADIYQTPRYLVIGTGKKITLECSQTMGHDKMYWYQQDPGMELHLIHYSYGVNSTEKGDLSSESTVSRIRTEHFPLTLESARPSHTSQYLCASSDKNTGELFFGEGSRLTVL.

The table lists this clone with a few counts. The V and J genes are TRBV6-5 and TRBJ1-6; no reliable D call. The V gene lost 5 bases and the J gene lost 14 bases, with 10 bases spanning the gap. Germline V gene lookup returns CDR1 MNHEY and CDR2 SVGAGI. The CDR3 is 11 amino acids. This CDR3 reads CASSEVVSLHF. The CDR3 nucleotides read TGTGCCAGCAGTGAAGTTGTTTCCCTCCACTTT.

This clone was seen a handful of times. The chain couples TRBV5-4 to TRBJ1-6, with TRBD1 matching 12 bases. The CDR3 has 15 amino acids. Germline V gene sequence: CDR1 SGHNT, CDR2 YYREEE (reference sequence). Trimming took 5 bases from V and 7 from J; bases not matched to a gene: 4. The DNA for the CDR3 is TGTGCCAGCAGTAGGGACAGGGGGCGAAATTCACCCCTCCACTTT. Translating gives CASSRDRGRNSPLHF. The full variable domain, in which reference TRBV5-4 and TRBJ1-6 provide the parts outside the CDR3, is ETGVTQSPTHLIKTRGQQVTLRCSSQSGHNTVSWYQQALGQGPQFIFQYYREEENGRGNFPPRFSGLQFPNYSSELNVNALELDDSALYLCASSRDRGRNSPLHFGNGTRLTVT.

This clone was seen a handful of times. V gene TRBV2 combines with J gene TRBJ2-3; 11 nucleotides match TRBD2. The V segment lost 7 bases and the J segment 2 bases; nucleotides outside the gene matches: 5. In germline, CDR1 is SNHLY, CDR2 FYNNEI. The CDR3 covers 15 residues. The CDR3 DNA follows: TGTGCCAGCATCCTACTAGCGGGAGACACAGATACGCAGTATTTT. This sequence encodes CASILLAGDTDTQYF. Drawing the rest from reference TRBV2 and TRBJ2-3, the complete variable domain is EPEVTQTPSHQVTQMGQEVILRCVPISNHLYFYWYRQILGQKVEFLVSFYNNEISEKSEIFDDQFSVERPDGSNFTLKIRSTKLEDSAMYFCASILLAGDTDTQYFGPGTRLTVL.

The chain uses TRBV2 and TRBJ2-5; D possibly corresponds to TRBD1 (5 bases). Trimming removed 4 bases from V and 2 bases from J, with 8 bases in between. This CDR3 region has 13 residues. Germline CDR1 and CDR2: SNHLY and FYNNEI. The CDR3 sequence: CASSGGWQETQYF. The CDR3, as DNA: TGTGCCAGCAGTGGGGGCTGGCAAGAGACCCAGTACTTC.

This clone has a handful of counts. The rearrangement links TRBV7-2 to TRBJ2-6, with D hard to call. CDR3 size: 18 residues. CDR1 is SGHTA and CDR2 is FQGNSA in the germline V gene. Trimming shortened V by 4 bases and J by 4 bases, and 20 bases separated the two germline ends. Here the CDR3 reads CASSSTTRFSSGANVLTF. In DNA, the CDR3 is TGTGCCAGCAGCTCGACGACCAGGTTTTCGTCCGGGGCCAACGTCCTGACTTTC.

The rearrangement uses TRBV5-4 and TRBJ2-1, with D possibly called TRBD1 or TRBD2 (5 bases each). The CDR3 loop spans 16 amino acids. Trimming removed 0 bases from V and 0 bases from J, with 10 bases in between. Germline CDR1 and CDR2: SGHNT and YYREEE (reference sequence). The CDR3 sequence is CASSLESGLSYNEQFF. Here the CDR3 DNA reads TGTGCCAGCAGCTTGGAGTCGGGGCTCTCCTACAATGAGCAGTTCTTC.

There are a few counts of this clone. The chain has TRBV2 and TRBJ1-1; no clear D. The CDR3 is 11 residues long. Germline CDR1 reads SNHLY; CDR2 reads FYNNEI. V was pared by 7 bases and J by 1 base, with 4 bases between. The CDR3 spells CASTRNTEAFF. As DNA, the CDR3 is TGTGCCAGCACCAGGAACACTGAAGCTTTCTTT.

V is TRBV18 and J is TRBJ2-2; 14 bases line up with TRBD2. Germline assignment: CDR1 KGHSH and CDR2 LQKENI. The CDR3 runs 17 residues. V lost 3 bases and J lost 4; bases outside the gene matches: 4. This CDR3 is CASSPGLAGEGTGELFF. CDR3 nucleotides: TGTGCCAGCTCACCGGGACTAGCGGGAGAGGGCACCGGGGAGCTGTTTTTT. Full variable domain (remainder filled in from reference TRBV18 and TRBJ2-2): NAGVMQNPRHLVRRRGQEARLRCSPMKGHSHVYWYRQLPEEGLKFMVYLQKENIIDESGMPKERFSAEFPKEGPSILRIQQVVRGDSAAYFCASSPGLAGEGTGELFFGEGSRLTVL.

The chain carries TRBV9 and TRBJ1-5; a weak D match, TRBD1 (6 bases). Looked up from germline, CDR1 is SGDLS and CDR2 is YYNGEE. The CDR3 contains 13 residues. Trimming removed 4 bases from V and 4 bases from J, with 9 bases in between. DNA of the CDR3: TGTGCCAGCAGCCCTACAGGGAATCAGCCCCAGCATTTT. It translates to CASSPTGNQPQHF.

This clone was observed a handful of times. The CDR3 loop reads CASSLNRNTEAFF. The DNA of the CDR3 is TGCGCCAGCAGCTTGAACAGAAACACTGAAGCTTTCTTT. V gene TRBV5-1 combines with J gene TRBJ1-1; D gene ambiguous. The CDR3 has 13 amino acids. Germline V CDR1 and CDR2: SGHRS, YFSETQ. V dropped 1 base and J dropped 2 bases, with 6 bases sitting between them.

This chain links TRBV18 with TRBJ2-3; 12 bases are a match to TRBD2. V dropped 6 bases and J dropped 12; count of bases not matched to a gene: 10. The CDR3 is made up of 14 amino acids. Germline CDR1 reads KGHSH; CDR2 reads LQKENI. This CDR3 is CASSPATSGRVQYF. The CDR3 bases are TGTGCCAGCTCCCCCGCGACTAGCGGGAGAGTCCAGTATTTT.

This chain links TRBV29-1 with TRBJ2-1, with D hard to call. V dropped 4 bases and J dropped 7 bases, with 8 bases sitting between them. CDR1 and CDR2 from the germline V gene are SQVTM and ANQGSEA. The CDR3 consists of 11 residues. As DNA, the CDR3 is TGCAGCGTTGCTGCGATAAATGAGCAGTTCTTC. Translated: CSVAAINEQFF.

This CDR3 is CASSLVGRGYNEQFF. The DNA for the CDR3 is TGTGCCAGCAGCTTAGTGGGGCGGGGTTACAATGAGCAGTTCTTC. The chain employs TRBV7-2 and TRBJ2-1; perhaps TRBD2 as D (6 bases). Trimming took off 1 base at V and 4 bases at J, with 11 bases between the two ends. The CDR3 loop spans 15 amino acids. CDR1 is SGHTA, CDR2 FQGNSA, per germline.

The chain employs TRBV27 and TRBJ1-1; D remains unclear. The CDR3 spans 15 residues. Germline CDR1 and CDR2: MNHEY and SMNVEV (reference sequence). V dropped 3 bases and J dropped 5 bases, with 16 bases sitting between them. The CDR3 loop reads CASSFPGLRGTEAFF. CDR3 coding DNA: TGTGCCAGCAGTTTTCCCGGCCTCAGAGGGACTGAAGCTTTCTTT.

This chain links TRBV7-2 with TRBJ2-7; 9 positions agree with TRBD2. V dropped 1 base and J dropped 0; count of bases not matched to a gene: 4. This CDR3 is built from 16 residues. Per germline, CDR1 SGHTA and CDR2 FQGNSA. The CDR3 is CASSLDGSGSSYEQYV. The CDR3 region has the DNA TGTGCCAGCAGCTTAGATGGTAGCGGGAGCTCCTACGAGCAGTACGTC.

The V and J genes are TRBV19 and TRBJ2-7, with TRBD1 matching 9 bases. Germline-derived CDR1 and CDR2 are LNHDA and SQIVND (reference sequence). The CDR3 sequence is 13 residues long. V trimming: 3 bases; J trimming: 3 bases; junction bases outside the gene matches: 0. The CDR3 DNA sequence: TGTGCCAGTAGTATGACAGGGGGCTACGAGCAGTACTTC. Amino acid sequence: CASSMTGGYEQYF.

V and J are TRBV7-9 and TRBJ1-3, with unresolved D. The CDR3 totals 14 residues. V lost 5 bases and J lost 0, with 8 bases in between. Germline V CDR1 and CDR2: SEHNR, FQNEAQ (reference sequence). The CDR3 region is CASSQGRSGNTIYF. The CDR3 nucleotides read TGTGCCAGCAGCCAAGGACGCTCTGGAAACACCATATATTTT.

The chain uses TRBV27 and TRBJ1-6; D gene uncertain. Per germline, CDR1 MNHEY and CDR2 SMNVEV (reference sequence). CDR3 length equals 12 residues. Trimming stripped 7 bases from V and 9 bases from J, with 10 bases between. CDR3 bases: TGTGCCAGCAATGACTACGGTTCACCCCTCCACTTT. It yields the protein CASNDYGSPLHF.

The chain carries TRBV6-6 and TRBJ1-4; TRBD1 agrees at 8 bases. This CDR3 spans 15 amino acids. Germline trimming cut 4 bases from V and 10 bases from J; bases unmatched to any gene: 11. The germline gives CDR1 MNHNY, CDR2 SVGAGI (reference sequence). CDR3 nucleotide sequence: TGTGCCAGCAGTTTCGGACAGGGAAGGGAGGGAAAACTGTTTTTT. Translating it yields CASSFGQGREGKLFF.

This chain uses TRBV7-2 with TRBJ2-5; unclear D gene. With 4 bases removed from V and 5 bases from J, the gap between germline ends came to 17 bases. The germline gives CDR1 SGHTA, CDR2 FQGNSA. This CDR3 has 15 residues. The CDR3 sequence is CASSSPLGKVETQYF. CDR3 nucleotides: TGTGCCAGCAGCTCCCCTCTAGGGAAAGTGGAGACCCAGTACTTC. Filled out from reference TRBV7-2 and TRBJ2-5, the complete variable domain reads GAGVSQSPSNKVTEKGKDVELRCDPISGHTALYWYRQSLGQGLEFLIYFQGNSAPDKSGLPSDRFSAERTGGSVSTLTIQRTQQEDSAVYLCASSSPLGKVETQYFGPGTRLLVL.

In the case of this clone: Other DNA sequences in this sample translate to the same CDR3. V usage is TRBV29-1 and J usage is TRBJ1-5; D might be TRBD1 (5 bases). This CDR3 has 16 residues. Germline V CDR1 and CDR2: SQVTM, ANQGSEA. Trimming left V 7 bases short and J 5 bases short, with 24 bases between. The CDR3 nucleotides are TGCAGCGCCTCTATCCTTTCCTCGGGGGGATATCAGCCCCAGCATTTT. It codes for CSASILSSGGYQPQHF.

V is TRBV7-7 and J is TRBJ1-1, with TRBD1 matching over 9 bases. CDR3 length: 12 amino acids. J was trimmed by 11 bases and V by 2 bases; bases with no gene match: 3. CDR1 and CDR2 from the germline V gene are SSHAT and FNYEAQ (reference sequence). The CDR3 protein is CASSLRQGGAFF. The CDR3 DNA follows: TGTGCCAGCAGCTTACGACAGGGGGGGGCTTTCTTT. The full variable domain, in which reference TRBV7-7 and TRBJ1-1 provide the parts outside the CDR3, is GAGVSQSPRYKVTKRGQDVTLRCDPISSHATLYWYQQALGQGPEFLTYFNYEAQPDKSGLPSDRFSAERPEGSISTLTIQRTEQRDSAMYRCASSLRQGGAFFGQGTRLTVV.

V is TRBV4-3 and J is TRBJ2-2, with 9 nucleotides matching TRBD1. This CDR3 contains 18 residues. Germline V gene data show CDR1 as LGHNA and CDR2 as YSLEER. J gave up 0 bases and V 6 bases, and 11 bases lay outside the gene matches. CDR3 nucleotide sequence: TGCGCCAGCAGTTCCTCCTTCGGGACAGGGCCGAACACCGGGGAGCTGTTTTTT. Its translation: CASSSSFGTGPNTGELFF.